This passage covers 20 T cell receptor beta chains from one sample sequenced in a study of blood T cell repertoires in COVID-19. TCRdb's copy holds only in-frame clones and misses some; the assay was immunoSEQ multiplex PCR. This sample has around 460,000 clones, with around nine tenths found just once. Sequenced material: peripheral blood. The receptors stem from a young man with COVID-19, enrolled during active disease.

This clone was counted a single time. The CDR3 protein is CASSHWEAGQGHEQFF. Here the CDR3 DNA reads TGTGCCAGCAGCCATTGGGAAGCGGGGCAAGGGCATGAGCAGTTCTTC. V and J are TRBV3-1 (or the pseudogene TRBV3-2) and TRBJ2-1; 7 positions match TRBD2. With 3 bases clipped from V and 8 bases from J, the junction kept 13 bases outside the gene matches. CDR1 is LGHDT and CDR2 is YNNKEL in the germline V gene (reference sequence). The CDR3 is 16 residues long.

V gene TRBV3-1 (or the pseudogene TRBV3-2) combines with J gene TRBJ2-7; D is perhaps TRBD1 (5 bases). Germline lookup yields CDR1 LGHDT and CDR2 YNNKEL (reference sequence). Deletions cut 5 bases from V and 6 bases from J, with 14 bases between. CDR3 length: 13 amino acids. The CDR3 sequence is CASSGNARGEQYF. In DNA form, the CDR3 reads TGTGCCAGCAGCGGAAACGCTAGGGGCGAGCAGTACTTC.

The chain employs TRBV11-3 and TRBJ1-4; 8 bases are shared with TRBD1. The J segment lost 5 bases and the V segment lost 6 bases, leaving 5 bases of the junction unmatched. This CDR3 has 14 residues. Germline V gene sequence: CDR1 SGHNT, CDR2 YENEEA. CDR3 nucleotide sequence: TGTGCCAGCAGTCCCGGGACAGGAAATGAAAAACTGTTTTTT. It is translated as CASSPGTGNEKLFF.

This chain joins TRBV7-6 and TRBJ2-3; 14 bases line up with TRBD2. Germline CDR1 SGHVS, CDR2 FNYEAQ. Trimming removed 5 bases from V and 2 bases from J; junction bases left unmatched: 3. The CDR3 loop spans 16 amino acids. The CDR3 loop reads CASSPGLAGATDTQYF. The CDR3 DNA reads TGTGCCAGCAGCCCGGGACTAGCGGGGGCCACAGATACGCAGTATTTT. Using reference TRBV7-6 and TRBJ2-3 for the parts outside the CDR3, the full variable domain is GAGVSQSPRYKVTKRGQDVALRCDPISGHVSLYWYRQALGQGPEFLTYFNYEAQQDKSGLPNDRFSAERPEGSISTLTIQRTEQRDSAMYRCASSPGLAGATDTQYFGPGTRLTVL.

The chain uses TRBV5-4 and TRBJ1-5, with D unresolved. V was pared by 2 bases and J by 8 bases, with 11 bases between. The germline V gene encodes CDR1 SGHNT and CDR2 YYREEE (reference sequence). The CDR3 runs 13 residues. The CDR3 bases are TGTGCCAGCAGCTTAGGTCAGGTGGAGCCCCAGCATTTT. Its protein is CASSLGQVEPQHF.

The chain carries TRBV24-1 and TRBJ1-4; D is possibly TRBD1 (5 bases). With 4 bases removed from V and 0 bases from J, the gap between germline ends came to 14 bases. The germline gives CDR1 KGHDR, CDR2 SFDVKD. The CDR3 sequence is 17 residues long. In nucleotides, the CDR3 is TGTGCCACCAGTGACCATACAGGTTTTGCAACTAATGAAAAACTGTTTTTT. It codes for CATSDHTGFATNEKLFF.

The chain couples TRBV7-3 to TRBJ2-3; 9 bases are a match to TRBD2. From germline, CDR1 is SGHTA and CDR2 FQGTGA. J gave up 2 bases and V 5 bases, and 11 bases lay outside the gene matches. The CDR3 totals 17 residues. The CDR3 reads CASSPNGLATLTDTQYF. In DNA, the CDR3 is TGTGCCAGCAGCCCAAATGGACTAGCGACTCTCACAGATACGCAGTATTTT.

This clone was picked up a small number of times. This chain links TRBV5-1 with TRBJ2-2; D is ambiguous. This CDR3 region has 15 residues. Trimming took 4 bases from V and 0 from J, leaving 10 bases between them. Germline-derived CDR1 and CDR2 are SGHRS and YFSETQ. The CDR3 coding sequence is TGCGCCAGCAGCGGCCGCACAACGAACACCGGGGAGCTGTTTTTT. Its protein is CASSGRTTNTGELFF.

This chain joins TRBV5-1 and TRBJ2-2, with 12 bases aligning to TRBD1. CDR1 is SGHRS and CDR2 is YFSETQ in the germline V gene. J gave up 4 bases and V 6 bases, and 7 bases lay outside the gene matches. CDR3 length: 16 residues. The CDR3 loop reads CASTPGQGASTGELFF. The CDR3 coding sequence is TGCGCCAGCACCCCGGGACAGGGGGCTAGCACCGGGGAGCTGTTTTTT.

As for this clone: Distinct nucleotide sequences in the sample also encode this CDR3. The chain combines TRBV2 with TRBJ2-3; D is perhaps TRBD1 (6 bases). V lost 6 bases and J lost 2, with 12 bases in between. The CDR3 is made up of 14 amino acids. Germline V CDR1 and CDR2: SNHLY, FYNNEI. CDR3 sequence (DNA): TGTGCCAGCAGACCGGGACAAGCCACAGATACGCAGTATTTT. Translated: CASRPGQATDTQYF.

V is TRBV18 and J is TRBJ2-7; TRBD2 aligns across 13 bases. V lost 0 bases, J lost 4 bases, and 3 bases stayed unmatched. Germline V gene sequence: CDR1 KGHSH, CDR2 LQKENI. The CDR3 has 16 residues. This CDR3 reads CASSPPETSGRYEQYF. In DNA form, the CDR3 reads TGTGCCAGCTCACCACCTGAGACTAGCGGGAGGTACGAGCAGTACTTC.

The V gene is TRBV4-1, the J gene TRBJ2-5, with 8 bases that match TRBD2. V lost 0 bases and J lost 3; bases outside the gene matches: 12. The CDR3 contains 18 residues. Germline CDR1 is MGHRA and CDR2 is YSYEKL. The CDR3 nucleotides are TGCGCCAGCAGCCAAGAGCTAAGCGGGGGCACAGGGAAAGAGACCCAGTACTTC. As protein: CASSQELSGGTGKETQYF.

The V call is TRBV19, the J call TRBJ1-5; D call uncertain. V was clipped by 0 bases and J by 7 bases, with 10 bases between them. The CDR3 length is 14 residues. CDR1 is LNHDA, CDR2 SQIVND, per germline (reference sequence). CDR3 amino acids: CASSIDEGGQPQHF. The CDR3 DNA follows: TGTGCCAGTAGTATAGACGAGGGAGGACAGCCCCAGCATTTT. The full variable domain, with the rest looked up from reference TRBV19 and TRBJ1-5, is DGGITQSPKYLFRKEGQNVTLSCEQNLNHDAMYWYRQDPGQGLRLIYYSQIVNDFQKGDIAEGYSVSREKKESFPLTVTSAQKNPTAFYLCASSIDEGGQPQHFGDGTRLSIL.

This sequence joins TRBV5-1 and TRBJ1-5; TRBD1 is a possible D gene (5 bases). Germline CDR1 and CDR2: SGHRS and YFSETQ. CDR3 length: 13 residues. Trimming removed 1 base at V and 5 bases at J, with 7 bases between. CDR3 protein: CASSLQGDQPQHF. The CDR3 nucleotides read TGCGCCAGCAGCTTGCAGGGCGATCAGCCCCAGCATTTT. Full variable domain (remainder filled in from reference TRBV5-1 and TRBJ1-5): KAGVTQTPRYLIKTRGQQVTLSCSPISGHRSVSWYQQTPGQGLQFLFEYFSETQRNKGNFPGRFSGRQFSNSRSEMNVSTLELGDSALYLCASSLQGDQPQHFGDGTRLSIL.

The chain links TRBV23-1 to TRBJ1-3, with 11 bases matching TRBD1. TRBV23-1 is classed as an ORF, of uncertain function. V gave up 0 bases and J gave up 9 bases; unmatched junction bases: 7. This CDR3 is built from 16 residues. CDR3 residues: CASSQSIGGTGGTIYF. The CDR3 DNA is TGCGCCAGCAGTCAATCGATAGGAGGGACAGGGGGCACCATATATTTT.

V is TRBV2 and J is TRBJ1-5; TRBD1 agrees at 8 bases. Germline CDR1 is SNHLY and CDR2 is FYNNEI. The length of the CDR3 is 14 residues. Trimming took 4 bases from V and 3 from J; bases not matched to a gene: 2. The DNA for the CDR3 is TGTGCCAGCAGTGGACAGGGGTTCAATCAGCCCCAGCATTTT. Translated: CASSGQGFNQPQHF.

The chain's CDR3 is CASSPNPYSDYGYTF. As DNA, the CDR3 is TGTGCCAGCAGCCCTAATCCGTACTCCGACTATGGCTACACCTTC. The chain combines TRBV7-2 with TRBJ1-2; the D is unclear. Between the trimmed V and J ends, which lost 5 bases and 3 bases, there was a span of 16 bases. This CDR3 has 15 amino acids. In germline, CDR1 is SGHTA, CDR2 FQGNSA.

The chain combines TRBV7-3 with TRBJ2-1, with TRBD2 identical over 7 bases. CDR3 length: 15 amino acids. The germline V gene encodes CDR1 SGHTA and CDR2 FQGTGA. The V and J ends lost 1 base and 7 bases, in that order; junction bases with no gene match: 7. The CDR3 sequence: CASSLSYGGTNEQFF. CDR3 DNA: TGTGCCAGCAGCTTAAGTTACGGGGGGACGAATGAGCAGTTCTTC.

The CDR3 spells CASSYSRTGYNYGYTF. CDR3 DNA sequence: TGTGCCAGCAGTTACTCCCGGACAGGGTACAACTATGGCTACACCTTC. The chain joins TRBV6-5 to TRBJ1-2; 8 nucleotides agree with TRBD1. CDR3 length: 16 residues. Germline V gene sequence: CDR1 MNHEY, CDR2 SVGAGI. Trimming removed 0 bases from V and 2 bases from J; junction bases left unmatched: 5.

The V call is TRBV21-1, the J call TRBJ2-1; the table assigns TRBD1, which was not confirmed against the DNA. TRBV21-1 is reported as a pseudogene. This CDR3 is 17 amino acids long. Here the CDR3 reads CASSLRRVQGAYNEQFF. The CDR3 region has the DNA TGTGCCAGCAGCCTAAGGAGGGTCCAGGGGGCTTACAATGAGCAGTTCTTC.